The following is a T cell receptor (beta chain) sequence with its context. Antigen unknown. This record comes from a study of T cell responses to AZD1222 COVID-19 vaccine. Across the study: The analysis combined second doses at about 4 or about 12 weeks. The study, taken as a whole, reports: Per reports, nearly half of all spike-specific TCRs target regions that are unmutated in variants. In a largely white British group with more females than males, clonal diversity was possibly underestimated. Among those given AZD1222, only six were seropositive at baseline.

Looked up from germline, CDR1 is SNHLY and CDR2 is FYNNEI. The CDR3 length is 11 residues. Clones were read by immunoSEQ multiplex PCR, and TCRdb kept only the in-frame ones, dropping some. The sample consists of fewer than 200,000 clones, 80% to 95% of them appearing once. The receptor's source is an adult in good health. The genes are TRBV2 and TRBJ1-1; no clear D gene. This sample comprised peripheral blood, obtained on day 0 of AZD1222 vaccination. The CDR3 loop reads CAQQRDTEAFF. The DNA of the CDR3 is TGTGCTCAGCAGCGGGACACTGAAGCTTTCTTT.